This T cell receptor beta chain was captured by sequencing in a study of T cell responses to AZD1222 COVID-19 vaccine. Broader study findings: Vaccination with two AZD1222 doses was followed by a rise in Spike-specific TCR breadth and depth. None of the repertoires were sampled until the peak T cell response had passed.

The protocol was immunoSEQ multiplex PCR, while the TCRdb copy is restricted to in-frame clones and leaves out a portion. The table has about 98,000 clones, 84% seen once; the top ten hold around 15%. The CDR3 contains 14 residues. Germline V gene data show CDR1 as SGHRS and CDR2 as YFSETQ. Between the trimmed V and J ends, which lost 5 bases and 2 bases, there was a span of 13 bases. In this sample, this clone turned up once. Its antigen is not known. V is TRBV5-1 and J is TRBJ1-1; tentative D call: TRBD1 (6 bases). This receptor was taken from an adult in good health. This specimen consisted of peripheral blood, obtained on day 0 of AZD1222 vaccination. In DNA form, the CDR3 reads TGCGCCAGCAGACCGGGGGGCTTTAACACTGAAGCTTTCTTT. It yields the protein CASRPGGFNTEAFF.